Listed below are T cell receptor beta chains from one sample, sequenced in a study of CD8 T cells in Susac syndrome. Using its own MiXCR run on the immunoSEQ multiplex PCR reads, TCRdb lists one record per CDR3 protein. The sample has about 290,000 distinct CDR3 sequences; 89% are singletons. Sequenced material: CD8+ T cells from PBMCs. These TCRs come from a human donor with multiple sclerosis. Each CDR3 is given with its conserved first and last residue. The order of the fields is V gene, J gene, D gene, clone size, CDR3 DNA, CDR3 protein. D genes are given only for firm matches. Where a row states a size, it is once, few, many or the class of an expanded clone; other rows omit it.

TRBV15	TRBJ2-1	TRBD1	NA	TGTGCCACCAGCAGAGAACAGGGGGTATACAATGAGCAGTTCTTC	CATSREQGVYNEQFF
TRBV6-6	TRBJ2-2	TRBD2	few	TGTGCCAGCCACGGGGGGGCCACCGGGGAGCTGTTTTTT	CASHGGATGELFF
TRBV2	TRBJ1-5	NA	NA	TGTGCCAGCATGCTAAGGGGCGATAGCAATCAGCCCCAGCATTTT	CASMLRGDSNQPQHF
TRBV30	TRBJ2-1	NA	NA	TGTGCCTGGAGTACGAACAATATGTTGTTCGATGAGCAGTTCTTC	CAWSTNNMLFDEQFF
TRBV24-1	TRBJ2-1	TRBD2	NA	TGTGTCACCAGTGATTTGGGCGATAGCGGGGGTGGGAATGAGCAGTTCTTC	CVTSDLGDSGGGNEQFF
TRBV20-1	TRBJ2-1	NA	NA	TGCAGTGCTAGAGATAACCAGGTCTACAATGAGCAGTTCTTC	CSARDNQVYNEQFF
TRBV27	TRBJ1-1	NA	NA	TGTGCCAGCAGTTTCGGGGGAGGGCGCACTGAAGCTTTCTTT	CASSFGGGRTEAFF
TRBV28	TRBJ2-7	NA	NA	TGTGCCAGCAGTTCGTACTACTCGGAGCGGTACTTC	CASSSYYSERYF
TRBV4-3	TRBJ1-1	TRBD1	NA	TGCGCCAGCAGCCAAGAAGGACAGGGGTTTCGGAACACTGAAGCTTTCTTT	CASSQEGQGFRNTEAFF
TRBV20-1	TRBJ2-7	NA	once	TGCAGTGCTAGAGCGGCGGGTGGCGAGCAGTACTTC	CSARAAGGEQYF
TRBV13	TRBJ2-7	NA	few	TGTGCCAGCAGCTTAAACCCCTACGAGCAGTACTTC	CASSLNPYEQYF
TRBV6-2/TRBV6-3	TRBJ1-5	NA	NA	TGTGCCAGCAGTCCCCCCCCGCGGGGGTATCAGCCCCAGCATTTT	CASSPPPRGYQPQHF
TRBV7-2	TRBJ2-7	NA	NA	TGTGCCAGCAGCTTAATCCCGGACACCTACGAGCAGTACTTC	CASSLIPDTYEQYF
TRBV27	TRBJ2-5	TRBD2	NA	TGTGCCAGCAGTTTTAATAGTCGAGTTAAGGGGACTAGCGGGAGACTGCCAGAGACCCAGTACTTC	CASSFNSRVKGTSGRLPETQYF
TRBV27	TRBJ1-1	NA	once	TGTGCCACCGGGAGGGCGACTGGAGCTTTCTTT	CATGRATGAFF
TRBV20-1	TRBJ2-1	TRBD1	NA	TGCAGTGCCCCCGGGACAGGGGACTACAATGAGCAGTTCTTC	CSAPGTGDYNEQFF
TRBV19	TRBJ1-5	NA	NA	TGTGCCAGTAGTATTCACCCCGGTCTGGGACATCAGCCCCAGCATTTT	CASSIHPGLGHQPQHF
TRBV25-1	TRBJ2-7	NA	NA	TGTGCCAGCAGGGGACCGTTTAGTGACGAGCAGTACTTC	CASRGPFSDEQYF
TRBV28	TRBJ1-4	TRBD1	NA	TGTGCCAGCAGTTTAACCGGGACAGGGGTTGAAAAACTGTTTTTT	CASSLTGTGVEKLFF
TRBV20-1	TRBJ2-7	TRBD1	NA	TGCAGTGCAAGACAGGGGCGCTACGAGCAGTACTTC	CSARQGRYEQYF
TRBV13	TRBJ1-2	NA	NA	TGTGCCAGCAGCTTAGTAGCCCCCGGCAGAGGCTACACCTTC	CASSLVAPGRGYTF
TRBV6-1	TRBJ2-2	TRBD1	NA	TGTGCCAGCAGTCCATCGACAGGGGAAGTAACCGGGGAGCTGTTTTTT	CASSPSTGEVTGELFF
TRBV7-9	TRBJ1-5	NA	NA	TGTGCCAGCAGCTTGGGCCGGGACAACAATCAGCCCCAGCATTTT	CASSLGRDNNQPQHF
TRBV20-1	TRBJ1-5	NA	NA	TGCAGTGCCTACTCAAGAAGTAATCAGCCCCAGCATTTT	CSAYSRSNQPQHF
TRBV20-1	TRBJ2-5	TRBD2	NA	TGCAGTGCTACCGAGCTAACGGGGGGGCTCCAAGAGACCCAGTACTTC	CSATELTGGLQETQYF
TRBV7-6	TRBJ2-7	TRBD1	NA	TGTGCCAGCAGCTCCAGGACAGGGGAGGGGTACGAGCAGTACTTC	CASSSRTGEGYEQYF
TRBV7-3	TRBJ2-7	NA	NA	TGTGCCAGCAGCTTATCTGGGGGCTCAGATTCCTACGAGCAGTACTTC	CASSLSGGSDSYEQYF
TRBV2	TRBJ1-1	NA	few	TGTGCCAGCAGTGAGATCATGAACACTGAAGCTTTCTTT	CASSEIMNTEAFF
TRBV7-9	TRBJ2-1	TRBD2	NA	TGTGCCAGCAGCTTGGCAACTAGCGTTGGGAATGAGCAGTTCTTC	CASSLATSVGNEQFF
TRBV4-3	TRBJ2-7	NA	NA	TGCGCCAGCAGCCAAGAGTCGGCCGGCTACTACGAGCAGTACTTC	CASSQESAGYYEQYF
TRBV29-1	TRBJ2-1	TRBD1	NA	TGCAGCGTTGGCCAGGGACAGGGGGCGGCTGAGCAGTTCTTC	CSVGQGQGAAEQFF
TRBV2	TRBJ2-1	NA	NA	TGTGCCAGCAGTGTCCTCATAGGACCATACAATGAGCAGTTCTTC	CASSVLIGPYNEQFF
TRBV27	TRBJ2-3	TRBD2	once	TGTGCCAGCAGCCCGCGGGGGGCTTACACAGATACGCAGTATTTT	CASSPRGAYTDTQYF
TRBV3-1	TRBJ2-7	NA	NA	TGTGCCAGCAGCGTTTCGGGCCCCTCCTACGAGCAGTACTTC	CASSVSGPSYEQYF
TRBV9	TRBJ1-1	TRBD1	NA	TGTGCCAGCAGCGTGGGACAGATTACACCGAACACTGAAGCTTTCTTT	CASSVGQITPNTEAFF
TRBV20-1	TRBJ2-7	TRBD2	NA	TGCAGTGCTAGAGATAGCAGGACTAGCGGCTCCTACGAGCAGTACTTC	CSARDSRTSGSYEQYF
TRBV5-1	TRBJ2-7	TRBD1	NA	TGCGCCAGCACCGGCCAGGGCCGACAGGGTCCCTACGAGCAGTACTTC	CASTGQGRQGPYEQYF
TRBV12-5	TRBJ1-2	NA	NA	TGTGCTAGTGGTTTGGTACCTCCACTTATTGGTGGCTACACCTTC	CASGLVPPLIGGYTF
TRBV19	TRBJ2-1	NA	NA	TGTGCCAGTAGTATTGGGAGGGGGCGGAGGAATGAGCAGTTCTTC	CASSIGRGRRNEQFF
TRBV7-6	TRBJ2-1	NA	NA	TGTGCCAGCAGCTTGGAGAGGGACAACAATGAGCAGTTCTTC	CASSLERDNNEQFF
TRBV29-1	TRBJ1-2	NA	once	TGCAGCGTTGATTATCGTGGCTACACCTTC	CSVDYRGYTF
TRBV6-1	TRBJ2-7	TRBD2	NA	TGTGCCAGCCTCCCCTGGGCGGGAGAGGGTCACTACGAGCAGTACTTC	CASLPWAGEGHYEQYF
TRBV28	TRBJ2-7	NA	NA	TGTGCCAGCAGAGTTTTTGGGGCAGTTACGGGCGAGCAGTACTTC	CASRVFGAVTGEQYF
TRBV27	TRBJ1-2	TRBD1	NA	TGTGCCAGCAGTCGTGGGACAGGGTACTATGGCTACACCTTC	CASSRGTGYYGYTF
TRBV27	TRBJ2-6	NA	NA	TGTGCCAGCACGGTCCAGGGCAGGGGTAATGGGGCCAACGTCCTGACTTTC	CASTVQGRGNGANVLTF
TRBV10-3	TRBJ2-3	NA	NA	TGTGCCATCAGTGATCTGGCCCAAGAAGAAGATACGCAGTATTTT	CAISDLAQEEDTQYF
TRBV5-8	TRBJ1-1	NA	NA	TGTGCCAGCAGCTACGACACTGAAGCTTTCTTT	CASSYDTEAFF
TRBV5-1	TRBJ2-7	TRBD1	once	TGCGCCAGCAGCTTGGCGGCAGGGGGCTCGGACGAGCAGTACTTC	CASSLAAGGSDEQYF
TRBV11-2	TRBJ1-1	NA	NA	TGTGCCAGCAGCCTCAGACCCCTTTTTAACACTGAAGCTTTCTTT	CASSLRPLFNTEAFF
TRBV7-2	TRBJ2-1	TRBD2	NA	TGTGCCAGCAGCTTTGGAAGCGGGGTAGATGAGCAGTTCTTC	CASSFGSGVDEQFF
TRBV12-3/TRBV12-4	TRBJ1-4	TRBD1	NA	TGTGCCAGCAGTCCTGGACAGGGGGGTGAAAAACTGTTTTTT	CASSPGQGGEKLFF
TRBV20-1	TRBJ2-3	TRBD2	NA	TGCAGTGCTAGAGATAATCCACTAGCGGTCACAGATACGCAGTATTTT	CSARDNPLAVTDTQYF
TRBV5-6	TRBJ1-2	TRBD1	NA	TGTGCCAGCAGCTTGGCCGCCGGGACAGCCGGCTTCTATGGCTACACCTTC	CASSLAAGTAGFYGYTF
TRBV29-1	TRBJ1-2	NA	NA	TGCAGCGTTGAAGAGGGGGATAACTATGGCTACACCTTC	CSVEEGDNYGYTF
TRBV6-5	TRBJ1-5	NA	NA	TGTGCCAGCAGTTTCTTCCCTTATCAGCCCCAGCATTTT	CASSFFPYQPQHF
TRBV4-1	TRBJ2-7	NA	NA	TGCGCCAGCAGCCAAACGGGGCAGGCATACGAGCAGTACTTC	CASSQTGQAYEQYF
TRBV3-1	TRBJ2-7	TRBD2	NA	TGTGCCAGCAGTCAAGGGGTTAGCGGGGTCTGGGAGCAGTACTTC	CASSQGVSGVWEQYF
TRBV4-1	TRBJ2-5	NA	once	TGCGCCAGCAGCCAGGGGATTGGGGAGACCCAGTACTTC	CASSQGIGETQYF
TRBV7-8	TRBJ1-2	TRBD1	NA	TGTGCCAGCAGCCCGCTGGGACAGGGAGGAGGTGGCTACACCTTC	CASSPLGQGGGGYTF